The text below deals with one T cell receptor beta chain. Its antigen is not known. The data originate from a study of shared clonotypes between healthy human individuals. Study as a whole: Researchers assigned three CD4 naive, three CD4 memory, two CD8 naive and one CD8 memory plate to each donor. General study findings and limits: Sampling used blood alone; tissue repertoires probably differ.

The donors, healthy adults who were HIV-negative, had experienced no recent acute infections or vaccinations. Method: immunoSEQ multiplex PCR; TCRdb's copy keeps in-frame clones and lacks some. The data show millions of clones, roughly nine tenths seen once. Per germline, CDR1 MGHRA and CDR2 YSYEKL. The trim removed 0 bases at V and 7 bases at J, leaving 9 bases unmatched. The CDR3 totals 16 residues. This clonotype was obtained from a man between 18 and 35 years old in good health. Sequences were obtained from naive CD4+ T cells sorted from blood. Subset noted: CD45RA+ positively selected. The chain carries TRBV4-1 and TRBJ2-7, with TRBD1 identical over 10 bases. CDR3 coding DNA: TGCGCCAGCAGCCAAGATCCCCCGGGACAGGGGAGGGAGCAGTACTTC. Its protein product is CASSQDPPGQGREQYF.